The T cell receptor beta chain under discussion was sequenced for a study of T cells expressing NK-cell markers. Turning to the study itself: Sequencing of TCR beta repertoires drew on sorted CD3+CD56+NKG2C+, CD3+CD56+NKG2C- and CD3+CD56-NKG2C+ T cells.

Germline CDR1 reads MNHEY; CDR2 reads SVGEGT. The CDR3 loop spans 12 amino acids. For TCR beta, cDNA was produced by 5'RACE template switching with UMIs. Using the 5' RACE reads, TCRdb records one entry per CDR3 protein without DNA. Listed are 90,000 to 130,000 distinct CDR3 sequences; under 20% falls within the top ten. The chain links TRBV6-2 or TRBV6-3 to TRBJ2-5; there is no DNA to check the TCRdb D call of TRBD1. This TCR derives from a woman between 18 and 69 years old in good health. The sample was blood T cells: a sorted CD56 or NKG2C T cell subset, CD4+ or CD8+ T cells, or bulk PBMC T cells (not recorded which). The CDR3: CAHTDGAETQYF.